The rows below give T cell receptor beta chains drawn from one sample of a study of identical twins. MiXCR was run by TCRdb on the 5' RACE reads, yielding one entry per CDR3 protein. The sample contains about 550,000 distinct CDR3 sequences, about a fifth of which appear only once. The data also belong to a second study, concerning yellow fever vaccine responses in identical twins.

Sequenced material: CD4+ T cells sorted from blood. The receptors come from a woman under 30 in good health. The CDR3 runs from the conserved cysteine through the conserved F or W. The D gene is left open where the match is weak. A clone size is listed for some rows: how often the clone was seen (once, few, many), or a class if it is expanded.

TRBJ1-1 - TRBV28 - TGTGCCAGCGAGGGAAACACTGAAGCTTTCTTT CASEGNTEAFF
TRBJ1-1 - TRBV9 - TGTGCCAGCGGAAGCGAGCTGCGCACTGAAGCTTTCTTT CASGSELRTEAFF
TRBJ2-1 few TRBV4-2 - TGTGCCAGCAGCCAAGGAGATTTACATGAGCAGTTCTTC CASSQGDLHEQFF
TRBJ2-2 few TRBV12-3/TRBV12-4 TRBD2 TGTGCCAGCAAAATCCTCGGACTAGCGGGGCCTTCGAACACCGGGGAGCTGTTTTTT CASKILGLAGPSNTGELFF
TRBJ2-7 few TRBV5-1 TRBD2 TGCGCCAGCAGCTTGAAAAACGGGAGGGCCGTTTACGAGCAGTACTTC CASSLKNGRAVYEQYF
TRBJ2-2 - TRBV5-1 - TGCGCCAGCAGCTTGGTGGGGGGCTCCCCGACCGGGGAGCTGTTTTTT CASSLVGGSPTGELFF
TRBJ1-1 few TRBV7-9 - TGTGCCAGCAGCTTAGTACAGGGACAGAACACTGAAGCTTTCTTT CASSLVQGQNTEAFF
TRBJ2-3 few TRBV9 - TGTGCCAGCAGCGGACTTTTGGCAGGGGTCGGAGATACGCAGTATTTT CASSGLLAGVGDTQYF
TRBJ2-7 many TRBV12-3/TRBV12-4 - TGTGCCAGCAGCCCTCGGGACCGAGCCTACGAGCAGTACTTC CASSPRDRAYEQYF
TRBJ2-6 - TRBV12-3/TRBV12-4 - TGTGCCAGCAGGACGAGCTCTGGGGCCAACGTCCTGACTTTC CASRTSSGANVLTF
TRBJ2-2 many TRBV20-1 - TGCAGTGCTAGCCGGACCGGGGAGCTGTTTTTT CSASRTGELFF
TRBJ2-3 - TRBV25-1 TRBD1 TGTGCCAGCAGTTTACAGGGGGCCTCTAGCACAGATACGCAGTATTTT CASSLQGASSTDTQYF
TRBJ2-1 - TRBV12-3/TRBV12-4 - TGTGCCAGCAGTTCTAATTTATCTGAGCAGTTCTTC CASSSNLSEQFF
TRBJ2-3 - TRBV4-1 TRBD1 TGCGCCAGCAGCCAAGGTAGACAGGGGCCGGTGAGAGATACGCAGTATTTT CASSQGRQGPVRDTQYF
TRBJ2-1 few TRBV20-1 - TGCAGTGCTAGAGATAGTAGATTCGCCTACAATGAGCAGTTCTTC CSARDSRFAYNEQFF
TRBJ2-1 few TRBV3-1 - TGTGCCAGCAGCCAAATCTCGGGATTCAGGAGCAATGAGCAGTTCTTC CASSQISGFRSNEQFF
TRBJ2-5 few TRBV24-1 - TGTGCCACCAGGGACTTCCAAGAGACCCAGTACTTC CATRDFQETQYF
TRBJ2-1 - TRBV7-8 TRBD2 TGTGCCAGCAGCTTAGAGGCTAGCGGGAGGCGCCACAATGAGCAGTTCTTC CASSLEASGRRHNEQFF
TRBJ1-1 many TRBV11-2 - TGTGCCAGCAGCTTAGGAAACAGGATAGTGGCTGAAGCTTTCTTT CASSLGNRIVAEAFF
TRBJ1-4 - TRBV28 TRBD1 TGTGCCAGCAGCCCGACAGGGGGGAATGAAAAACTGTTTTTT CASSPTGGNEKLFF
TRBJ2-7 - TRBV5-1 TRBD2 TGCGCCAGCAGCTTGGCCCGTACTAGCGGGCTTTCCTACGAGCAGTACTTC CASSLARTSGLSYEQYF
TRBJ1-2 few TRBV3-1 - TGTGCCAGCAGCCAAGGATTTCCCAGCTACAACTATGGCTACACCTTC CASSQGFPSYNYGYTF
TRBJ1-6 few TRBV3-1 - TGTGCCAGCAGCCCTCATAATCCGCATTCACCCCTCCACTTT CASSPHNPHSPLHF
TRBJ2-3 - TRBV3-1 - TGTGCCAGCAGCCACCCGGAGTATAAGCGGGCCTACCCCACAGATACGCAGTATTTT CASSHPEYKRAYPTDTQYF
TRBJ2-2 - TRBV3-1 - TGTGCCAGCAGCCATAAAGATTCCATATACGCGAACACCGGGGAGCTGTTTTTT CASSHKDSIYANTGELFF
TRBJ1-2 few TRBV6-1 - TGTGCCAGCAGTGAAGATCCTCGTTCTTATGGCTACACCTTC CASSEDPRSYGYTF
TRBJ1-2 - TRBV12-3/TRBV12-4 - TGTGCCAGCAGTTTAAACAGGGAACACACCTTC CASSLNREHTF
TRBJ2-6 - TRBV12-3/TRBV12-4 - TGTGCCAGCAGGACGGGTTACCTCTCTGGGGCCAACGTCCTGACTTTC CASRTGYLSGANVLTF
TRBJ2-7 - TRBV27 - TGTGCCAGCAGTTTAATCTGGGGATCGTCCTACGAGCAGTACTTC CASSLIWGSSYEQYF
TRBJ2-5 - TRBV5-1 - TGCGCCAGCAGCTTGTGGGAGGACCCACAAGAGACCCAGTACTTC CASSLWEDPQETQYF
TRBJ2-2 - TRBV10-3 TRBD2 TGTGCCATCAGTGAGGTTAGCGGGAGGAACACCGGGGAGCTGTTTTTT CAISEVSGRNTGELFF
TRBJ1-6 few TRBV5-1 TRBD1 TGCGCCAGCAGCCTGGGACAGGGTAGTTCACCCCTCCACTTT CASSLGQGSSPLHF
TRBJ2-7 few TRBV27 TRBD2 TGTGCCAGCAGTTTATCCCCGTCGCGGGCGGGAGGTCTCGAGCAGTACTTC CASSLSPSRAGGLEQYF
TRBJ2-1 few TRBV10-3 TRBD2 TGTGCCATCAGTCCAGCGGGGCCCTCCTACAATGAGCAGTTCTTC CAISPAGPSYNEQFF
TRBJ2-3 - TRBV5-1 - TGCGCCAGCACCACCCCGACTCCAGGTGATACGCAGTATTTT CASTTPTPGDTQYF
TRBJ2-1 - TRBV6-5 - TGTGCCAGCAGTTACGCACCACTAGCAACACACAATGAGCAGTTCTTC CASSYAPLATHNEQFF
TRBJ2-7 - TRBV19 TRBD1 TGTGCCAGTAGTAGCTACTCCGACAGGGGGAAGAAATACGAGCAGTACTTC CASSSYSDRGKKYEQYF
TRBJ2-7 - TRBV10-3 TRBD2 TGTGCCATCATGCGGGAGATGAAGGACGAGCAGTACTTC CAIMREMKDEQYF
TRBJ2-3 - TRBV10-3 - TGTGCCATCAGTGAAACTCCGGCCTCCACAGATACGCAGTATTTT CAISETPASTDTQYF
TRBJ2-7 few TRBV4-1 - TGCGCCAGCAGCCGTCCGGGGAGGGACAAAAGACGCTACGAGCAGTACTTC CASSRPGRDKRRYEQYF
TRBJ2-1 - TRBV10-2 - TGCGCCACCCGTAAAGGACGGGATACCAATGAGCAGTTCTTC CATRKGRDTNEQFF
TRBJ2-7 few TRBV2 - TGTGCCAGCATGAAAGAACAGGGTTCCAACTACGAGCAGTACTTC CASMKEQGSNYEQYF
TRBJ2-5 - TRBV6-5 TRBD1 TGTGCCAGCAGTTACTTCAGGGGGCAAGAGACCCAGTACTTC CASSYFRGQETQYF
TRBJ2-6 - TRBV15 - TGTGCCACCAGCAGAGGACTTTCTGGGGCCAACGTCCTGACTTTC CATSRGLSGANVLTF
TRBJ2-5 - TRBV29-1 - TGCAGCGTTGAAGTGCCCGCCCAAGAGACCCAGTACTTC CSVEVPAQETQYF
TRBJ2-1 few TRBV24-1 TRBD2 TGTGCCACCAGTGATTTGATCGCTAGCGGGGACAACAATGAGCAGTTCTTC CATSDLIASGDNNEQFF
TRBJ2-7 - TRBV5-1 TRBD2 TGCGCCAGCAGCTTGACTGGGGGAGGGTATAGCTACGAGCAGTACTTC CASSLTGGGYSYEQYF
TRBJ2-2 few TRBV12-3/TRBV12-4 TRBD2 TGTGCCAGCAGCGACCTAGCGGGAGAAGGCACCGGGGAGCTGTTTTTT CASSDLAGEGTGELFF
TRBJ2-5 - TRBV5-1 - TGCGCCAGCAGCTTGGCCCAGTTACTCGAGACCCAGTACTTC CASSLAQLLETQYF